This T cell receptor beta chain was obtained from a study of T cells and copy number aberrations in small-cell lung cancer (dated by TCRdb to 2020 to 2022). General notes on the study: TCR repertoire sequencing was paired with whole-exome sequencing of the same tumor regions to relate T cell metrics to mutations and copy number aberrations. Tumor TCR data were available for over 16 patients, and TCR data from both tumor and normal tissue were available for about 13 patients.

As concerns this clone: Its target antigen remains unknown. No base qualities exist here, and no much larger clone lies one base off it.

Paper-wide results and their limitations: The study was limited by a small sample size because surgical resection is uncommon in small-cell lung cancer, and validation of the findings is required. Tumors had lower T-cell density, richness and clonality than adjacent lung tissue, though the difference in density was not significant. Every specimen was formalin-fixed paraffin-embedded tissue, a material known to introduce sequencing artifacts.

The donors were limited-stage small-cell lung cancer patients who had surgical resection in Hangzhou, China, between the late 2000s and the early 2020s. All donors were treated with upfront surgery without preoperative chemotherapy or radiotherapy, and immunotherapy was not given to any donor before or after surgery. In the sequenced cohort of 19 patients, every patient was either a smoker or a heavy second-hand smoker. Adjacent normal lung was collected at least 2 cm from the tumor margin and was confirmed morphologically free of malignant cells by two pathologists. To characterize T cell repertoire heterogeneity, the study applied multi-region TCR-beta sequencing to resected limited-stage small-cell lung cancers and to tumor-adjacent lung tissue. The AllPrep DNA/RNA FFPE Kit (Qiagen) was used to extract genomic DNA from the FFPE tissue. Trimming at the junction amounts to 2 bases on V and 2 bases on J, and the germline ends lie 9 bases apart. Spanning cysteine to phenylalanine, the CDR3 consists of 14 amino acids. CDR3 DNA is the only sequence kept; it has 42 bases, read in frame from the first base. CDR1 and CDR2, per the germline V gene, are SGHRS and YFSETQ.

Using multiplexed V- and J-gene primers, the immunoSEQ hsTCRB Kit amplified TCR-beta CDR3 regions from genomic DNA. Unique DNA barcodes were added in a second PCR, and the samples were pooled together with a negative control and a positive control. The pooled TCR-beta libraries were sequenced using a 150-cycle paired-end protocol on an Illumina MiSeq. The authors' pipeline ran thus. Adaptive Biotechnologies processed the raw sequencing data into a report containing normalized, annotated TCR-beta repertoires. T-cell density was calculated by normalizing TCR-beta templates to usable DNA, with usable DNA estimated through amplification of housekeeping genes. Richness was the count of unique rearrangements, and clonality was defined as 1 minus Pielou's evenness. The table comes from immuneACCESS by way of TCRdb, which keeps in-frame sequences with V and J called. Part of the clones is missing from these tables; in studies checked, under half for an unresolved V gene and the rest for unknown reasons. V and J calls and clone size are copied from that table; D and trimming were computed from the DNA. The table for this sample lists about 2,600 clones; around 82% of them were counted only once. Roughly 10% of the sample rests with the top ten.

The receptor chain draws on TRBV5-1 and TRBJ2-3; no D gene call is confident. The sample taken for sequencing was normal tissue next to the tumor. The source is a man between 65 and 79 years old with small cell lung cancer. The nucleotides are TGCGCCAGCAGCTTAAACGAGATCACAGATACGCAGTATTTT. Translated, this is CASSLNEITDTQYF.